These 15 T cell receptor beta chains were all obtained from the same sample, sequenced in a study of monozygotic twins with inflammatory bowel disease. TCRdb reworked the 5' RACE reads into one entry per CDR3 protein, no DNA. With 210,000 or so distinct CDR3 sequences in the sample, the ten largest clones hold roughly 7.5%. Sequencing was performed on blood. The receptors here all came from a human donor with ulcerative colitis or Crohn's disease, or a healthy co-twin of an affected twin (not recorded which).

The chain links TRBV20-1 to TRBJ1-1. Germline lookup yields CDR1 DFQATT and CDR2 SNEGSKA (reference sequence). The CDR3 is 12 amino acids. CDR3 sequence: CSATDRNTEAFF.

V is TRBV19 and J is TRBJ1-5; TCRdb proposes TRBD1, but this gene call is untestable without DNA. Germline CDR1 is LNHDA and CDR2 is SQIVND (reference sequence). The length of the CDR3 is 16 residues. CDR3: CASSIHGTGVNQPQHF.

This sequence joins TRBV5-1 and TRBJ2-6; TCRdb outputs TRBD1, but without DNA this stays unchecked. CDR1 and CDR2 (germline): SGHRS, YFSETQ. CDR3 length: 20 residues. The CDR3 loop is CASSFQTGNIRGSGANVLTF. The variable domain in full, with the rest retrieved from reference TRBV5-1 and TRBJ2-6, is KAGVTQTPRYLIKTRGQQVTLSCSPISGHRSVSWYQQTPGQGLQFLFEYFSETQRNKGNFPGRFSGRQFSNSRSEMNVSTLELGDSALYLCASSFQTGNIRGSGANVLTFGAGSRLTVL.

CDR3 loop: CAKQAVNQPQYF. This chain joins TRBV21-1 and TRBJ1-5; TCRdb reports TRBD1, a call that lacks DNA to check it against. TRBV21-1 is deemed a pseudogene. The CDR3 spans 12 residues.

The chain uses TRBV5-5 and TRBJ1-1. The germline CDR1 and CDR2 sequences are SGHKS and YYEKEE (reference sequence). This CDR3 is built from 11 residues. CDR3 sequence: CASSLSPEAFF.

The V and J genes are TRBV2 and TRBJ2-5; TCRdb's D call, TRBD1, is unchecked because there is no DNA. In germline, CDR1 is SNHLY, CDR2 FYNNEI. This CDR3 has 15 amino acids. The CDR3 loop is CASSGISGGAETHYF.

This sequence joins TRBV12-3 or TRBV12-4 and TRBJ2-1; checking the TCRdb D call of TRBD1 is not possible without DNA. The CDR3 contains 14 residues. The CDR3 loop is CASSRPGGSNEQFF.

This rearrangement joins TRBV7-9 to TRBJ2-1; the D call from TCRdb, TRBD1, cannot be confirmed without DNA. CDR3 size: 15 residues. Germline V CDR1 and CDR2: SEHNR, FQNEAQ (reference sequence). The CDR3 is CASRHRTGSSNEQFF.

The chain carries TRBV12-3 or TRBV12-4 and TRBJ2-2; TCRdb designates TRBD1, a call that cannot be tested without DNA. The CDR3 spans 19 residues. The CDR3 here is CASSKSDRGLTSILGELFF.

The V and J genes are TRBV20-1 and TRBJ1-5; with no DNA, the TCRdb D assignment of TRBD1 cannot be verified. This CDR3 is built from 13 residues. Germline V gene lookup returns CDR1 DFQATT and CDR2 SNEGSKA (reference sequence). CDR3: CSAKTGGNQPQHF.

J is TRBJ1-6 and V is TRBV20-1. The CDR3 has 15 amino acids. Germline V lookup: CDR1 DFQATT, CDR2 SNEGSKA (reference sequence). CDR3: CSASSSRGVGSPLHF.

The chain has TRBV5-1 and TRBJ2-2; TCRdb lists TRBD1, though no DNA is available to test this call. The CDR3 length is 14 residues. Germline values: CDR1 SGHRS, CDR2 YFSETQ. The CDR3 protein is CASSKDRSGGELFF. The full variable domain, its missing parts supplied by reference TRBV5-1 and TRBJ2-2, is KAGVTQTPRYLIKTRGQQVTLSCSPISGHRSVSWYQQTPGQGLQFLFEYFSETQRNKGNFPGRFSGRQFSNSRSEMNVSTLELGDSALYLCASSKDRSGGELFFGEGSRLTVL.

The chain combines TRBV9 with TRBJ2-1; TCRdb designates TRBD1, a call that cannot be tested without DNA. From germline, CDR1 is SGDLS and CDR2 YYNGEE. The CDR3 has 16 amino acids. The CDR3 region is CASSLLGQATGDEQFF.

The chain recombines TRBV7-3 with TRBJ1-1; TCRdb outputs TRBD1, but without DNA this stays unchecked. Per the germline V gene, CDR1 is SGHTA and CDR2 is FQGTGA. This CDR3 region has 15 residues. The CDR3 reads CASSLTGGLDTEAFF.

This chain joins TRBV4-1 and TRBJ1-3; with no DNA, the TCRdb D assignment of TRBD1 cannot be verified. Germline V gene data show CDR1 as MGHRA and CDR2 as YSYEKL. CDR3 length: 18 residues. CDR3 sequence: CASSQVQGARDSGNTIYF.